Each of the 17 T cell receptor beta chains below was sequenced from the same sample in a study of T cell responses to AZD1222 COVID-19 vaccine. Assay used: immunoSEQ multiplex PCR; TCRdb lists only in-frame clones, some missing. The sample shows around 140,000 clones, more than 90% of them seen only once. This specimen was peripheral blood, taken on day 0 of AZD1222 vaccination. Every receptor here comes from an adult in good health.

The genes are TRBV28 and TRBJ1-5, with a tentative D call TRBD1 (6 bases). The CDR3 runs 16 residues. Germline lookup yields CDR1 MDHEN and CDR2 SYDVKM. The V gene lost 1 base and the J gene lost 2 bases, with 12 bases spanning the gap. CDR3 coding DNA: TGTGCCAGCAGTTTATCGGGCAGGGGAGGCAATCAGCCCCAGCATTTT. Protein sequence: CASSLSGRGGNQPQHF.

J is TRBJ2-1 and V is TRBV6-1, with D hard to call. The CDR3 has 15 amino acids. From germline, CDR1 is MNHNS and CDR2 SASEGT. V was shortened by 1 base and J by 3 bases, with 10 bases between the two germline ends. For the CDR3, the DNA is TGTGCCAGCAGTGAAGAGTGGGCCAGCTACAATGAGCAGTTCTTC. It specifies CASSEEWASYNEQFF.

This clone was observed a single time. This sequence joins TRBV5-4 and TRBJ1-5; 8 nucleotides align to TRBD1. With 0 bases clipped from V and 5 bases from J, the junction kept 4 bases outside the gene matches. The length of the CDR3 is 15 residues. Germline values: CDR1 SGHNT, CDR2 YYREEE (reference sequence). This CDR3 reads CASSLAGQGDQPQHF. For the CDR3, the DNA is TGTGCCAGCAGCTTGGCAGGACAGGGTGATCAGCCCCAGCATTTT.

The V and J genes are TRBV29-1 and TRBJ2-7; D gene unclear. The CDR3 consists of 14 residues. With 6 bases removed from V and 2 bases from J, the gap between germline ends came to 17 bases. CDR1 and CDR2 (germline): SQVTM, ANQGSEA. CDR3 DNA: TGCAGCGTCCTTACGGGCCAAACAACCTACGAGCAGTACTTC. Its protein product is CSVLTGQTTYEQYF.

The CDR3 loop is CASSEVGYEQYF. The CDR3 DNA is TGTGCCAGCAGTGAAGTCGGCTACGAGCAGTACTTC. The chain carries TRBV6-1 and TRBJ2-7; D unresolved. The CDR3 extends over 12 amino acids. With 1 base removed from V and 3 bases from J, the gap between germline ends came to 4 bases. CDR1 and CDR2 (germline): MNHNS, SASEGT.

This rearrangement joins TRBV7-9 to TRBJ1-4; D remains ambiguous. The CDR3 covers 17 residues. The germline V and J ends were trimmed by 3 bases and 8 bases, with 22 bases remaining between them. From germline, CDR1 is SEHNR and CDR2 FQNEAQ (reference sequence). CDR3 residues: CASSLLAEAVGNEKLFF. Written as DNA, the CDR3 is TGTGCCAGCAGCTTGCTAGCGGAGGCAGTCGGAAACGAAAAACTGTTTTTT.

The count of this clone is one. The chain combines TRBV7-6 with TRBJ2-1; the D gene is possibly TRBD2 (6 bases). V was pared by 1 base and J by 4 bases, with 14 bases between. The V gene's germline CDR1 is SGHVS and CDR2 FNYEAQ. The CDR3 totals 16 residues. CDR3: CASSLGVPGEYNEQFF. The CDR3 bases are TGTGCCAGCAGCTTAGGCGTCCCGGGAGAGTACAATGAGCAGTTCTTC.

The CDR3 loop reads CSVAIPGLGETQYF. The CDR3 DNA reads TGCAGCGTCGCAATTCCAGGGTTAGGAGAGACCCAGTACTTC. The chain recombines TRBV29-1 with TRBJ2-5; perhaps TRBD1 as D (5 bases). The CDR3 has 14 amino acids. Germline V gene sequence: CDR1 SQVTM, CDR2 ANQGSEA. The V gene lost 6 bases and the J gene lost 4 bases, with 18 bases spanning the gap. Variable domain in full (rest from reference TRBV29-1 and TRBJ2-5): SAVISQKPSRDICQRGTSLTIQCQVDSQVTMMFWYRQQPGQSLTLIATANQGSEATYESGFVIDKFPISRPNLTFSTLTVSNMSPEDSSIYLCSVAIPGLGETQYFGPGTRLLVL.

V is TRBV6-1 and J is TRBJ1-2, with D perhaps TRBD1 (6 bases). The CDR3 sequence is 15 residues long. CDR1 is MNHNS and CDR2 is SASEGT in the germline V gene. Trimming took off 3 bases at V and 4 bases at J, with 15 bases between the two ends. CDR3 sequence (DNA): TGTGCCAGCAGTGATGCAAGAGGGGGGATCTATGGCTACACCTTC. It is translated as CASSDARGGIYGYTF.

V is TRBV7-9 and J is TRBJ1-1, with TRBD1 identical over 8 bases. The CDR3 has 14 amino acids. In germline, CDR1 is SEHNR, CDR2 FQNEAQ (reference sequence). V was pared by 3 bases and J by 7 bases, with 7 bases of the junction left unmatched. Here the CDR3 reads CASSFSGGGNEAFF. DNA of the CDR3: TGTGCCAGCAGCTTTTCAGGGGGCGGGAATGAAGCTTTCTTT.

This clone was observed a single time. The rearrangement joins TRBV19 to TRBJ1-2; D might be TRBD1 (6 bases). The V gene's germline CDR1 is LNHDA and CDR2 SQIVND (reference sequence). CDR3 length: 13 residues. V lost 1 base and J lost 4, with 7 bases in between. The CDR3 DNA follows: TGTGCCAGTAGTATAGGGACAGCCTATGGCTACACCTTC. Its protein product is CASSIGTAYGYTF.

The chain links TRBV7-2 to TRBJ1-1, with 10 positions matching TRBD1. V shed 5 bases and J 4 bases; nucleotides not matched to a gene: 1. CDR1 is SGHTA, CDR2 FQGNSA, per germline. The CDR3 totals 13 residues. CDR3 region: CASSGQGVTEAFF. CDR3 nucleotide sequence: TGTGCCAGCAGCGGACAGGGGGTCACTGAAGCTTTCTTT. Full variable domain (outside the CDR3, taken from reference TRBV7-2 and TRBJ1-1): GAGVSQSPSNKVTEKGKDVELRCDPISGHTALYWYRQSLGQGLEFLIYFQGNSAPDKSGLPSDRFSAERTGGSVSTLTIQRTQQEDSAVYLCASSGQGVTEAFFGQGTRLTVV.

The chain joins TRBV28 to TRBJ2-1, with 13 bases aligning to TRBD2. J was trimmed by 0 bases and V by 2 bases; bases with no gene match: 7. Germline CDR1 MDHEN, CDR2 SYDVKM. The CDR3 has 19 amino acids. In DNA form, the CDR3 reads TGTGCCAGCAGTTTACCGGGACTAGCGGGAACATTCTCCTACAATGAGCAGTTCTTC. This codes for CASSLPGLAGTFSYNEQFF.

This chain joins TRBV6-4 and TRBJ1-2, with D maybe TRBD1 (6 bases). V was cut by 6 bases and J by 3 bases, with 20 bases left in between. The CDR3 is 16 amino acids. In germline, CDR1 is MRHNA, CDR2 SNTAGT. The CDR3 reads CASSGQPPGSDYGYTF. The CDR3 nucleotides are TGTGCCAGCAGCGGACAGCCCCCTGGCTCGGACTATGGCTACACCTTC.

The V and J genes are TRBV7-9 and TRBJ1-5; 8 bases map to TRBD1. From germline, CDR1 is SEHNR and CDR2 FQNEAQ (reference sequence). With 5 bases clipped from V and 4 bases from J, the junction kept 7 bases outside the gene matches. The CDR3 consists of 15 residues. The CDR3 nucleotides are TGTGCCAGCAGCAGTGGACAGGGCTCAAATCAGCCCCAGCATTTT. This sequence encodes CASSSGQGSNQPQHF. Drawing the rest from reference TRBV7-9 and TRBJ1-5, the complete variable domain is DTGVSQNPRHKITKRGQNVTFRCDPISEHNRLYWYRQTLGQGPEFLTYFQNEAQLEKSRLLSDRFSAERPKGSFSTLEIQRTEQGDSAMYLCASSSGQGSNQPQHFGDGTRLSIL.

J is TRBJ2-7 and V is TRBV19; 10 bases are a match to TRBD1. Germline V gene data show CDR1 as LNHDA and CDR2 as SQIVND (reference sequence). V lost 4 bases to trimming and J lost 2 bases; unmatched junction nucleotides: 2. The CDR3 sequence is 14 residues long. The CDR3 DNA is TGTGCCAGTAGTACGACAGGGGGCACCTACGAGCAGTACTTC. Translated, it gives CASSTTGGTYEQYF.

The chain joins TRBV12-3 or TRBV12-4 to TRBJ2-5; D gene uncertain. CDR3 length: 11 residues. The V end was cut by 6 bases, the J end by 3 bases, with 5 bases between. The DNA for the CDR3 is TGTGCCAGCAGCGTTAAAGAGACCCAGTACTTC. It translates to CASSVKETQYF.